This paragraph covers one TCR beta chain sequence. This record comes from a study of blood T cell repertoires in COVID-19. This CDR3 has 14 residues. V lost 6 bases, J lost 1 base, and 6 bases stayed unmatched. Germline V CDR1 and CDR2: ENHRY, SYGVKD. Libraries were prepared by immunoSEQ multiplex PCR; TCRdb keeps only in-frame clonotypes and omits some of them. The top ten clones hold about 9.4% of a sample with about 300,000 clones, about nine tenths of them seen once. The receptor was derived from a woman under 30 who had recovered from COVID-19. The V and J genes are TRBV10-3 and TRBJ2-7; 7 positions agree with TRBD1. Sequences were obtained from PBMCs or T cells enriched from blood (not recorded which). In DNA, the CDR3 is TGTGCCATCAGAGAGCCGGGACAGTCCTACGAGCAGTACTTC. This codes for CAIREPGQSYEQYF.